These 27 T cell receptor beta chains came from one sample sequenced in a study of T cell repertoires in cytomegalovirus infection (dated by TCRdb to about 2019). TCRdb records Illumina HiSeq 1500 as the sequencer. Using fastp trimming at Q25 and MiXCR clonotype assembly, TCRdb reanalyzed the public sequencing data and kept in-frame beta chains. Duplicate CDR3 protein sequences are folded into a single record with the most common DNA and genes. Across this sample there are hundreds of thousands of distinct CDR3 sequences, with about 33% seen only once. The top ten clonotypes cover roughly 15% of the sample. No antigen has been identified for these receptors. The treatment or condition label here, explained by the study, means: in vitro stimulation with specific CMV peptide epitopes to enrich CMV-specific T cells. The input for sequencing was cultured PBMCs, taken from culture after CMV antigen stimulation. These receptors all come from a human donor in good health (CMV status not recorded). Some clones in this sample may be carry-over from other donors' samples.

This clonotype appeared a few times. The chain carries TRBV7-2 and TRBJ1-2; unclear D gene. With 6 bases removed from V and 4 bases from J, the gap between germline ends came to 18 bases. CDR1 SGHTA and CDR2 FQGNSA come from the germline V gene. The CDR3 extends over 15 amino acids. Here the CDR3 reads CASSLRKRDGYGYTF. As DNA, the CDR3 is TGTGCCAGCAGTCTCCGTAAGAGGGATGGCTATGGCTACACCTTC.

A few counts support this clonotype. The chain uses TRBV2 and TRBJ2-1, with 12 bases fitting TRBD2. After removal of 3 bases from V and 0 bases from J, the junction contained 6 bases not matched to a gene. In germline, CDR1 is SNHLY, CDR2 FYNNEI. The length of the CDR3 is 18 residues. This chain's CDR3 is CASSDRSSGRDSYNEQFF. The CDR3 region has the DNA TGTGCCAGCAGTGATCGGTCTAGCGGGAGGGACTCCTACAATGAGCAGTTCTTC. Combining the CDR3 with reference TRBV2 and TRBJ2-1 gives the whole variable domain EPEVTQTPSHQVTQMGQEVILRCVPISNHLYFYWYRQILGQKVEFLVSFYNNEISEKSEIFDDQFSVERPDGSNFTLKIRSTKLEDSAMYFCASSDRSSGRDSYNEQFFGPGTRLTVL.

The chain recombines TRBV4-3 with TRBJ1-2; the D gene is possibly TRBD1 (6 bases). V was clipped by 4 bases and J by 3 bases, with 21 bases between them. The length of the CDR3 is 17 residues. Germline CDR1 and CDR2: LGHNA and YSLEER. CDR3 residues: CASSPAGAGVFYYGYTF. The CDR3 DNA reads as TGCGCCAGCAGCCCCGCGGGGGCGGGTGTTTTCTACTATGGCTACACCTTC.

This clonotype has a count of ten or more. V is TRBV19 and J is TRBJ1-5, with 7 nucleotides matching TRBD1. The junction had 3 bases not matched to a gene; V was cut back by 5 bases and J by 2 bases. The CDR3 runs 14 residues. Germline V gene data show CDR1 as LNHDA and CDR2 as SQIVND (reference sequence). The CDR3 DNA sequence: TGTGCCAGTAGTCGAGGGACAGGCAATCAGCCCCAGCATTTT. Protein sequence: CASSRGTGNQPQHF.

This clonotype was detected a few times. This rearrangement joins TRBV7-9 to TRBJ1-5; D perhaps matches TRBD1 (6 bases). This CDR3 contains 15 residues. From germline, CDR1 is SEHNR and CDR2 FQNEAQ (reference sequence). Deletions cut 1 base from V and 4 bases from J, with 11 bases between. This CDR3 reads CASSLGQAQNQPQHF. The CDR3 DNA follows: TGTGCCAGCAGCTTAGGACAGGCCCAAAATCAGCCCCAGCATTTT. The full variable domain, its missing parts supplied by reference TRBV7-9 and TRBJ1-5, is DTGVSQNPRHKITKRGQNVTFRCDPISEHNRLYWYRQTLGQGPEFLTYFQNEAQLEKSRLLSDRFSAERPKGSFSTLEIQRTEQGDSAMYLCASSLGQAQNQPQHFGDGTRLSIL.

This chain connects TRBV7-2 to TRBJ2-7; 13 bases match TRBD2. This CDR3 has 16 residues. In germline, CDR1 is SGHTA, CDR2 FQGNSA. Trimming at V came to 0 bases and at J to 5 bases, leaving 4 bases not matched to a gene. In nucleotides, the CDR3 is TGTGCCAGCAGCTTAGCGGGACTAGCGGGAAAGAACGAGCAGTACTTC. Translation: CASSLAGLAGKNEQYF.

This clonotype appeared a few times. This CDR3 reads CASTGESPRFYEQYF. The CDR3 coding sequence is TGTGCCAGCACTGGGGAGTCCCCGCGATTTTACGAGCAGTACTTC. V gene TRBV7-2 combines with J gene TRBJ2-7; TRBD2 is a possible D gene (5 bases). Germline values: CDR1 SGHTA, CDR2 FQGNSA. This CDR3 has 15 residues. V was cut by 7 bases and J by 4 bases, with 20 bases left in between.

The genes are TRBV5-6 and TRBJ2-2; no definite D call. The CDR3 extends over 13 amino acids. The germline gives CDR1 SGHDT, CDR2 YYEEEE. Trimming stripped 3 bases from V and 1 base from J, with 4 bases between. CDR3 coding DNA: TGTGCCAGCAGCTGGGAGAACACCGGGGAGCTGTTTTTT. Translating it yields CASSWENTGELFF.

The chain uses TRBV7-2 and TRBJ2-5; 11 bases map to TRBD2. The CDR3 spans 17 residues. Trimming removed 1 base from V and 2 bases from J; junction bases left unmatched: 6. Per the germline V gene, CDR1 is SGHTA and CDR2 is FQGNSA. The CDR3 loop reads CASSLGGTSGFQETQYF. The CDR3 region has the DNA TGTGCCAGCAGCTTAGGGGGGACTAGCGGTTTTCAAGAGACCCAGTACTTC.

This clonotype was counted at least ten times. The chain uses TRBV7-2 and TRBJ2-3; TRBD1 matches at 10 bases. This CDR3 is built from 19 residues. Per germline, CDR1 SGHTA and CDR2 FQGNSA. The trim removed 5 bases at V and 3 bases at J, leaving 17 bases unmatched. The CDR3 loop is CASSPRRGTGATMTDTQYF. Here the CDR3 DNA reads TGTGCCAGCAGCCCACGCCGAGGGACAGGGGCAACCATGACAGATACGCAGTATTTT.

This clonotype was observed a few times. This rearrangement joins TRBV25-1 to TRBJ1-4; 7 bases match TRBD1. There are 14 residues in the CDR3. Germline trimming cut 4 bases from V and 7 bases from J; bases unmatched to any gene: 6. Per germline, CDR1 MGHDK and CDR2 SYGVNS. CDR3 sequence: CASSGERGREKLFF. CDR3 in DNA: TGTGCCAGCAGTGGAGAGAGGGGGCGTGAAAAACTGTTTTTT. The full variable domain, rest sourced from reference TRBV25-1 and TRBJ1-4, is EADIYQTPRYLVIGTGKKITLECSQTMGHDKMYWYQQDPGMELHLIHYSYGVNSTEKGDLSSESTVSRIRTEHFPLTLESARPSHTSQYLCASSGERGREKLFFGSGTQLSVL.

This clonotype was seen a few times. The V and J genes are TRBV7-2 and TRBJ2-1, with D hard to call. The germline V gene has CDR1 SGHTA and CDR2 FQGNSA. CDR3 length: 13 residues. Trimming took 8 bases from V and 0 from J, leaving 8 bases between them. The CDR3 DNA reads TGTGCCAGCGGGCCGGGCTCCTACAATGAGCAGTTCTTC. The encoded protein is CASGPGSYNEQFF.

This clonotype was seen only a few times. The genes are TRBV7-8 and TRBJ2-7; 7 bases align to TRBD2. The length of the CDR3 is 14 residues. V shed 0 bases, J shed 4 bases, and the junction held 3 bases outside the gene matches. The germline gives CDR1 SGHVS, CDR2 FQNEAQ. CDR3 in amino acids: CASSLAASGYEQYV. The CDR3 DNA is TGTGCCAGCAGCTTAGCGGCTAGCGGTTACGAGCAGTACGTC.

This clonotype has a count of ten or more. V usage is TRBV7-8 and J usage is TRBJ1-6, with D unclear. The germline V gene has CDR1 SGHVS and CDR2 FQNEAQ. The CDR3 consists of 14 residues. V shed 1 base and J shed 6 bases, with 7 bases lying between them. The CDR3 nucleotides read TGTGCCAGCAGCTTAGGGCTGAGTAATTCACCCCTCCACTTT. Translated, it gives CASSLGLSNSPLHF.

This clonotype was detected a few times. J is TRBJ1-1 and V is TRBV7-8; D perhaps matches TRBD1 (6 bases). The CDR3 is made up of 14 amino acids. CDR1 and CDR2 (germline): SGHVS, FQNEAQ. The V gene lost 6 bases and the J gene lost 7 bases, with 18 bases spanning the gap. The CDR3, as DNA: TGTGCCAGCAGGTTTAGGGGGGGCGCGGATGAAGCTTTCTTT. This gives the protein CASRFRGGADEAFF.

This chain uses TRBV7-2 with TRBJ1-6, with 10 bases fitting TRBD1. The CDR3 sequence is 16 residues long. Germline values: CDR1 SGHTA, CDR2 FQGNSA. The J segment lost 8 bases and the V segment lost 5 bases, leaving 9 bases of the junction unmatched. The DNA of the CDR3 is TGTGCCAGCAGCAAAAGGACCGGGACAGGGGATTCACCCCTCCACTTT. Translation gives CASSKRTGTGDSPLHF.

The CDR3 nucleotides read TGTGCCAGCAGCCAAGGCGGGGGCTCCTACGAGCAGTACTTC. Residues: CASSQGGGSYEQYF. The J gene is TRBJ2-7, the V gene TRBV7-2, with 7 bases lining up with TRBD2. Losses at the gene ends were 5 bases for V and 0 bases for J; bases not matched to a gene: 4. The CDR3 runs 14 residues. Germline loops: CDR1 SGHTA, CDR2 FQGNSA.

The V call is TRBV7-2, the J call TRBJ2-4; the match to TRBD2 covers 7 bases. CDR3 length: 14 amino acids. Germline V lookup: CDR1 SGHTA, CDR2 FQGNSA. With V trimmed by 7 bases and J by 6 bases, 9 bases remained unmatched. The CDR3 region is CASTRTREVNIQYF. For the CDR3, the DNA is TGTGCCAGCACCAGGACCCGGGAGGTAAACATTCAGTACTTC.

V is TRBV4-1 and J is TRBJ1-3, with 8 bases fitting TRBD1. Looked up from germline, CDR1 is MGHRA and CDR2 is YSYEKL. V lost 4 bases, J lost 0 bases, and 5 bases stayed unmatched. The CDR3 has 16 amino acids. CDR3 DNA sequence: TGCGCCAGCAGCCTCTCGGGACAGGACTCTGGAAACACCATATATTTT. This codes for CASSLSGQDSGNTIYF.

This clonotype showed up just a few times. The CDR3 DNA reads TGTGCCACCAGCAGAGATTTAATGCCTGGGGCCAACGTCCTGACTTTC. It codes for CATSRDLMPGANVLTF. The chain is built from TRBV15 and TRBJ2-6; D gene ambiguous. Germline CDR1 and CDR2: LNHNV and YYDKDF (reference sequence). The CDR3 totals 16 residues. Trimming shortened V by 0 bases and J by 2 bases, and 8 bases separated the two germline ends.

The J gene is TRBJ1-3, the V gene TRBV12-3 or TRBV12-4, with unresolved D. The CDR3 loop spans 15 amino acids. V was pared by 3 bases and J by 0 bases, with 9 bases between. CDR3 coding DNA: TGTGCCAGCAGTTTTTCGCGGTCCTCTGGAAACACCATATATTTT. Translation gives CASSFSRSSGNTIYF.

The V call is TRBV28, the J call TRBJ2-2; D possibly corresponds to TRBD2 (6 bases). Trimming took off 2 bases at V and 6 bases at J, with 10 bases between the two ends. The CDR3 spans 14 residues. Germline CDR1 reads MDHEN; CDR2 reads SYDVKM. In DNA form, the CDR3 reads TGTGCCAGCAGTTTACCGGGAGTGGCCGGGGAGCTGTTTTTT. The encoded protein is CASSLPGVAGELFF.

The V gene is TRBV7-9, the J gene TRBJ1-1; D is unresolved. Germline CDR1 and CDR2: SEHNR and FQNEAQ (reference sequence). This CDR3 is built from 13 residues. Trimming removed 5 bases at V and 7 bases at J, with 14 bases between. The CDR3 spells CASSPLGRIEAFF. As DNA, the CDR3 is TGTGCCAGCAGCCCCCTTGGACGTATTGAAGCTTTCTTT.

The chain links TRBV19 to TRBJ2-5; 10 bases agree with TRBD2. J gave up 1 base and V 7 bases, and 6 bases lay outside the gene matches. Germline values: CDR1 LNHDA, CDR2 SQIVND (reference sequence). The CDR3 runs 15 residues. CDR3 sequence reads: CASNGAGGLQETQYF. The DNA for the CDR3 is TGTGCCAGTAATGGAGCGGGAGGGCTCCAAGAGACCCAGTACTTC.

This clonotype came up once. This chain connects TRBV20-1 to TRBJ2-3; tentative D call: TRBD1 (6 bases). Germline V gene data show CDR1 as DFQATT and CDR2 as SNEGSKA (reference sequence). The CDR3 runs to 12 residues. V lost 4 bases, J lost 3 bases, and 8 bases lay in between. The CDR3 reads CSANTGTDTQYF. CDR3 in DNA: TGCAGTGCTAACACAGGGACAGATACGCAGTATTTT.

The table lists this clonotype with a few counts. The rearrangement uses TRBV19 and TRBJ2-2; no firm D call. Trimming cost V 4 bases and J 2 bases, with 11 bases left between them. The CDR3 runs 15 residues. Germline loops: CDR1 LNHDA, CDR2 SQIVND (reference sequence). CDR3 sequence (DNA): TGTGCCAGTAGTAGGGTCCCCACTAACACCGGGGAGCTGTTTTTT. This sequence encodes CASSRVPTNTGELFF.

The chain couples TRBV12-3 or TRBV12-4 to TRBJ2-7; 8 bases fit TRBD1. CDR3 length: 15 amino acids. Trimming removed 5 bases from V and 7 bases from J; junction bases left unmatched: 13. The CDR3 DNA is TGTGCCAGCAGTCTCGACAGGGGCCCGAGTGGAGAGCAGTACGTC. Translation: CASSLDRGPSGEQYV.